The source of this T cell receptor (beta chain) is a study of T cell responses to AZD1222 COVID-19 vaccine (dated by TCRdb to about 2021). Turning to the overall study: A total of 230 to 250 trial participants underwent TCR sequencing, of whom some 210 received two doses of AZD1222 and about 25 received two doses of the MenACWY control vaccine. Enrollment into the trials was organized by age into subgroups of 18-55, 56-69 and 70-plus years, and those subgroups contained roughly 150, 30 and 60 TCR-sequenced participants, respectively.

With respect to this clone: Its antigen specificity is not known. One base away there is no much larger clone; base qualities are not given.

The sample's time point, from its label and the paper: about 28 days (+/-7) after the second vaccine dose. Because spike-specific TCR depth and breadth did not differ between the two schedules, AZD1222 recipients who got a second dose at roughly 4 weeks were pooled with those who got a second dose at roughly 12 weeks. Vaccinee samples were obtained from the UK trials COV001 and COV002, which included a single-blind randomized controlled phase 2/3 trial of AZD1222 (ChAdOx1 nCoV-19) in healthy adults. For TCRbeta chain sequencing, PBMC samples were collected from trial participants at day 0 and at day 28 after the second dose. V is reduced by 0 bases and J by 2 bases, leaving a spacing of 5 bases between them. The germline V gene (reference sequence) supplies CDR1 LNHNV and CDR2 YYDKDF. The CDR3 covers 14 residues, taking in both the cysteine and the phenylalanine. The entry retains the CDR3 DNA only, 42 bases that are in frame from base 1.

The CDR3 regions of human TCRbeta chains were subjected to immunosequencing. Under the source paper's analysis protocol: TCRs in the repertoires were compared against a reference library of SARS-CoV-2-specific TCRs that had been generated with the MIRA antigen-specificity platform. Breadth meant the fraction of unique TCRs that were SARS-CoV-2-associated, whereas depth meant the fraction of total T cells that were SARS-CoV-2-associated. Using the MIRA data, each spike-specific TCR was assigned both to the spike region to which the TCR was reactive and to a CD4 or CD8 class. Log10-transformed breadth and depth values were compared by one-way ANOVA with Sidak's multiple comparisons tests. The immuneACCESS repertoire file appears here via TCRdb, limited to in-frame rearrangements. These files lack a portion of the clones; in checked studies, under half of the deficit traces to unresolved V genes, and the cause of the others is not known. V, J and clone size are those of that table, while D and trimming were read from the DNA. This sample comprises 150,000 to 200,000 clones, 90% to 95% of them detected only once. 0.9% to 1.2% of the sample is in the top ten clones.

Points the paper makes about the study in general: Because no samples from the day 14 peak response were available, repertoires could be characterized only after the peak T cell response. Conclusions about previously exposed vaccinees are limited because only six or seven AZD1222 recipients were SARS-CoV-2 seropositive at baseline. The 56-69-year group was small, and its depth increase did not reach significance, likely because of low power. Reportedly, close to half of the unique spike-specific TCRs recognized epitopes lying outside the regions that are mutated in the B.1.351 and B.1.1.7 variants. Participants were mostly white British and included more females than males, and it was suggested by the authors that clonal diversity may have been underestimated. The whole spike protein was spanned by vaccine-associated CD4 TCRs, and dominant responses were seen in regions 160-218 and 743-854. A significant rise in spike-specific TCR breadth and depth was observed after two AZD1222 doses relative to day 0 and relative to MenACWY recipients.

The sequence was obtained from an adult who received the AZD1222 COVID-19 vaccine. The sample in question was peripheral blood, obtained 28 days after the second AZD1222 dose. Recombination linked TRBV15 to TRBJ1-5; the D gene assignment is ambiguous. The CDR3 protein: CATSRDLGNQPQHF. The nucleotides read TGTGCCACCAGCAGAGATTTGGGCAATCAGCCCCAGCATTTT.